The 15 T cell receptor beta chains given below trace back to one sample, sequenced in a study of CD8 T cells in Susac syndrome. With random hexamers, about 0.5 to 1 ug RNA was reverse transcribed. TCRdb fed the immunoSEQ multiplex PCR reads into MiXCR, producing one record per CDR3 protein. The table includes 140,000 to 150,000 distinct CDR3 sequences, approximately 93% detected once. Sequencing was performed on CD4+ T cells from PBMCs. These receptors were taken from a human donor in good health.

The V call is TRBV12-3 or TRBV12-4, the J call TRBJ1-1; unclear D gene. The CDR3 sequence is 14 residues long. Trimming left V 3 bases short and J 0 bases short, with 8 bases between. The CDR3 nucleotides are TGTGCCAGCAGTTTGGAGTCGGTGAACACTGAAGCTTTCTTT. Its translation: CASSLESVNTEAFF.

This chain links TRBV6-5 with TRBJ2-1; the D gene is possibly TRBD1 (6 bases). Germline values: CDR1 MNHEY, CDR2 SVGAGI. Trimming removed 4 bases from V and 7 bases from J, with 20 bases in between. The CDR3 spans 16 residues. CDR3: CASSFTGILAPNEQFF. CDR3 coding DNA: TGTGCCAGCAGTTTTACAGGGATCTTAGCTCCGAATGAGCAGTTCTTC.

The chain uses TRBV9 and TRBJ1-2; no definite D call. Germline V gene sequence: CDR1 SGDLS, CDR2 YYNGEE. Between the trimmed V and J ends, which lost 0 bases and 5 bases, there was a span of 5 bases. There are 12 residues in the CDR3. In nucleotides, the CDR3 is TGTGCCAGCAGCGTAGAAGGTTATGGCTACACCTTC. It yields the protein CASSVEGYGYTF.

In this sample, this clonotype turned up once. This sequence joins TRBV7-6 and TRBJ1-2; 8 bases fit TRBD1. The trim removed 1 base at V and 8 bases at J, leaving 9 bases unmatched. Germline loops: CDR1 SGHVS, CDR2 FNYEAQ. The CDR3 contains 15 residues. In DNA form, the CDR3 reads TGTGCCAGCAGCTTAGGGACAGGGACAGAAGGGGGCTACACCTTC. As protein: CASSLGTGTEGGYTF.

Only one count was recorded for this clonotype. This chain joins TRBV20-1 and TRBJ1-2; possible D gene TRBD1, 5 bases. Trimming took 3 bases from V and 6 from J, leaving 14 bases between them. This CDR3 is 13 amino acids long. Germline CDR1 DFQATT, CDR2 SNEGSKA (reference sequence). The CDR3 DNA sequence: TGCAGTGCTAGCTTGGGTGTGGGGGATGGCTACACCTTC. Amino acids: CSASLGVGDGYTF.

The chain links TRBV7-8 to TRBJ2-7; 7 nucleotides match TRBD1. CDR3 length equals 16 residues. Per germline, CDR1 SGHVS and CDR2 FQNEAQ. The V and J ends lost 1 base and 3 bases, in that order; junction bases with no gene match: 9. The CDR3 DNA reads as TGTGCCAGCAGCTTAGGGAACAGGGGAATCGACTACGAGCAGTACTTC. This sequence encodes CASSLGNRGIDYEQYF. Drawing the rest from reference TRBV7-8 and TRBJ2-7, the complete variable domain is GAGVSQSPRYKVAKRGQDVALRCDPISGHVSLFWYQQALGQGPEFLTYFQNEAQLDKSGLPSDRFFAERPEGSVSTLKIQRTQQEDSAVYLCASSLGNRGIDYEQYFGPGTRLTVT.

V is TRBV24-1 and J is TRBJ2-3, with a weak D call TRBD2 (6 bases). V was clipped by 3 bases and J by 3 bases, with 12 bases between them. Germline CDR1 reads KGHDR; CDR2 reads SFDVKD. The CDR3 sequence is 15 residues long. The CDR3 sequence is CATSDSGRGTDTQYF. CDR3 bases: TGTGCCACCAGTGATAGCGGGCGCGGGACAGATACGCAGTATTTT.

This chain uses TRBV24-1 with TRBJ2-3; 7 bases are shared with TRBD2. CDR3 length: 15 amino acids. Germline loops: CDR1 KGHDR, CDR2 SFDVKD. Trimming cost V 0 bases and J 2 bases; bases outside gene matches: 1. The CDR3 nucleotides read TGTGCCACCAGTGATTTGGCGGGAGACACAGATACGCAGTATTTT. This translates into CATSDLAGDTDTQYF.

The chain recombines TRBV11-1 with TRBJ2-6; TRBD2 aligns across 9 bases. Germline V gives CDR1 SGHAT, CDR2 FQDESV (reference sequence). The V segment lost 5 bases and the J segment 2 bases; nucleotides outside the gene matches: 16. The CDR3 length is 20 residues. The CDR3 DNA is TGTGCCAGCAGCCTCCCACTGTCGTTTGCGGGAGGGGCTGGGGCCAACGTCCTGACTTTC. Its translation: CASSLPLSFAGGAGANVLTF.

CDR3 residues: CASSRTRFETQYF. For the CDR3, the DNA is TGCGCCAGCAGCCGGACTAGATTTGAGACCCAGTACTTC. This chain links TRBV5-1 with TRBJ2-5; 7 nucleotides agree with TRBD2. This CDR3 has 13 residues. Germline V gene lookup returns CDR1 SGHRS and CDR2 YFSETQ. V trimming: 4 bases; J trimming: 5 bases; junction bases outside the gene matches: 5.

This chain links TRBV29-1 with TRBJ1-1; tentative D call: TRBD1 (6 bases). CDR1 SQVTM and CDR2 ANQGSEA come from the germline V gene. Trimming pared 8 bases from V and 1 base from J, leaving 23 bases between. The CDR3 loop spans 16 amino acids. The CDR3 nucleotides are TGCAGCTTCACGGGGCAGAAGAAAGGGGGGAACACTGAAGCTTTCTTT. Protein: CSFTGQKKGGNTEAFF.

The chain employs TRBV9 and TRBJ1-1; D is uncertain. Germline V CDR1 and CDR2: SGDLS, YYNGEE. The length of the CDR3 is 15 residues. V was pared by 5 bases and J by 0 bases, with 14 bases between. CDR3 sequence (DNA): TGTGCCAGCAGGCCAACCGGGCCCATGAACACTGAAGCTTTCTTT. This gives the protein CASRPTGPMNTEAFF.

This clonotype was detected once. CDR3 sequence: CASSPGLAGGSDTQYF. As DNA, the CDR3 is TGTGCCAGCAGCCCTGGACTAGCGGGAGGGTCGGATACGCAGTATTTT. The chain links TRBV7-9 to TRBJ2-3, with 15 nucleotides matching TRBD2. This CDR3 has 16 residues. Germline V CDR1 and CDR2: SEHNR, FQNEAQ (reference sequence). V was clipped by 5 bases and J by 6 bases; unmatched bases: 6.

The chain recombines TRBV29-1 with TRBJ1-1; no definite D call. V shed 6 bases and J shed 3 bases, with 2 bases lying between them. The CDR3 consists of 9 residues. Germline CDR1 SQVTM, CDR2 ANQGSEA. This chain's CDR3 is CSVDTEAFF. CDR3 bases: TGCAGCGTCGACACTGAAGCTTTCTTT.

There are a few counts of this clonotype. The V call is TRBV7-3, the J call TRBJ2-1, with 7 bases fitting TRBD2. Germline assignment: CDR1 SGHTA and CDR2 FQGTGA. V lost 5 bases and J lost 3; bases outside the gene matches: 7. The CDR3 totals 15 residues. CDR3 protein: CASSPGLAVYNEQFF. The CDR3 nucleotides read TGTGCCAGCAGCCCGGGGCTAGCGGTCTACAATGAGCAGTTCTTC.